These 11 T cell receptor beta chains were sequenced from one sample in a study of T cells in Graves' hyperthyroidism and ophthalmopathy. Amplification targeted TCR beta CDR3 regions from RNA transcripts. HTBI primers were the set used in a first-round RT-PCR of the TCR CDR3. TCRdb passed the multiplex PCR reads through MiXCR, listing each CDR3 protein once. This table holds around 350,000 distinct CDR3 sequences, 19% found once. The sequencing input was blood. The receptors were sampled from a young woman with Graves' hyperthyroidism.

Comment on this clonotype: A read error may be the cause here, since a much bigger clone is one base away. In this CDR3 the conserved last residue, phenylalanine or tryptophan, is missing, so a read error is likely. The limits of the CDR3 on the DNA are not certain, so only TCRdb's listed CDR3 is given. The CDR3 sequence is CASRHRGYTGELLY. The rearrangement links TRBV12-3 or TRBV12-4 to TRBJ2-2; the tabulated D call, TRBD1, remains unverified against the DNA. The CDR3 comprises 14 residues, both ends counted.

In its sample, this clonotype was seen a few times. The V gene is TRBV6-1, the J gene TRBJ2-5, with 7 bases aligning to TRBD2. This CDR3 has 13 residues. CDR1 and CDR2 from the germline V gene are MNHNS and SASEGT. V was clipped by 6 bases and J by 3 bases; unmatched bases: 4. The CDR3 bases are TGTGCCAGCAGCCAAGGACTAGAAGAGACCCAGTACTTC. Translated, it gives CASSQGLEETQYF.

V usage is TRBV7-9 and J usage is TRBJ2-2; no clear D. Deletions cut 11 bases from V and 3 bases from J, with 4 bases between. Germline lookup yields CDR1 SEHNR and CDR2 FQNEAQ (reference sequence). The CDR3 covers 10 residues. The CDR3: CAVDTGELFF. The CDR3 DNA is TGTGCCGTAGACACCGGGGAGCTGTTTTTT.

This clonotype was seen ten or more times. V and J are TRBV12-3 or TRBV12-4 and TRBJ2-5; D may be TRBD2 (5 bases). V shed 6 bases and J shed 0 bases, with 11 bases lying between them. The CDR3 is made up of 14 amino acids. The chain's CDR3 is CASSPDGNQETQYF. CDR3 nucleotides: TGTGCCAGCAGCCCCGACGGGAACCAAGAGACCCAGTACTTC.

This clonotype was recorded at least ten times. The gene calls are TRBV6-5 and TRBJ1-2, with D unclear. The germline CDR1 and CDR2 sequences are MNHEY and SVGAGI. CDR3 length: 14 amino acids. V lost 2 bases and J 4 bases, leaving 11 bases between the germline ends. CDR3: CASSYKPGPYGYTF. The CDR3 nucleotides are TGTGCCAGCAGTTACAAACCGGGCCCCTATGGCTACACCTTC.

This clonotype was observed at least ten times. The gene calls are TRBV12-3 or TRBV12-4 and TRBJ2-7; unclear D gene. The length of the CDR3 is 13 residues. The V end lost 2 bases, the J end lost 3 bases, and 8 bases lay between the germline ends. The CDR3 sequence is CASSLWGFYEQYF. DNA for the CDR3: TGTGCCAGCAGTTTATGGGGTTTCTACGAGCAGTACTTC.

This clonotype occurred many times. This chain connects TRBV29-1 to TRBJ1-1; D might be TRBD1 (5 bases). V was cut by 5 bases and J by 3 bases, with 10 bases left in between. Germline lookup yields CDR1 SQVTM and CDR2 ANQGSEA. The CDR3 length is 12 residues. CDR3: CSVRTGDTEAFF. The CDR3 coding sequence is TGCAGCGTTCGGACGGGGGACACTGAAGCTTTCTTT.

Here the CDR3 reads CASSYSLGGGNYGYTF. Here the CDR3 DNA reads TGTGCCAGCAGTTACTCGCTCGGGGGGGGTAACTATGGCTACACCTTC. This sequence joins TRBV6-5 and TRBJ1-2, with D perhaps TRBD1 (5 bases). The V gene's germline CDR1 is MNHEY and CDR2 SVGAGI. This CDR3 region has 16 residues. Trimming took off 0 bases at V and 1 base at J, with 12 bases between the two ends.

As DNA, the CDR3 is TGCAGTGCTGCCGAATGGGAGACCCAGTACTTC. Translating gives CSAAEWETQYF. The J gene is TRBJ2-5, the V gene TRBV20-1; D uncertain. V gave up 5 bases and J gave up 5 bases, with 9 bases separating them. From germline, CDR1 is DFQATT and CDR2 SNEGSKA (reference sequence). The CDR3 is made up of 11 amino acids.

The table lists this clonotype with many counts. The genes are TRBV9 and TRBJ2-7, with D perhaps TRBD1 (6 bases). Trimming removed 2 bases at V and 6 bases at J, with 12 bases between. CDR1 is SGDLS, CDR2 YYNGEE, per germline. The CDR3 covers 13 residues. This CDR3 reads CASSVEQGGEQYF. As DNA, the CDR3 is TGTGCCAGCAGCGTGGAACAGGGCGGCGAGCAGTACTTC. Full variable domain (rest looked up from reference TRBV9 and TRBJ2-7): DSGVTQTPKHLITATGQRVTLRCSPRSGDLSVYWYQQSLDQGLQFLIQYYNGEERAKGNILERFSAQQFPDLHSELNLSSLELGDSALYFCASSVEQGGEQYFGPGTRLTVT.

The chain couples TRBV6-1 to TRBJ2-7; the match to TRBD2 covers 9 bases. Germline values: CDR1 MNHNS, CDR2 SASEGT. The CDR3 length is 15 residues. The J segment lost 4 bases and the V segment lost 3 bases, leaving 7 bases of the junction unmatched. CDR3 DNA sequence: TGTGCCAGCAGTGAGGGAACTAGCGGGTTATACGAGCAGTACTTC. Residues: CASSEGTSGLYEQYF.